These 17 T cell receptor beta chains were sequenced from one sample in a study of CD8 T cells in Susac syndrome. A quantity of about 0.5 to 1 ug RNA underwent reverse transcription using random hexamers. A single record per CDR3 protein comes from TCRdb applying MiXCR to the immunoSEQ multiplex PCR reads. The sample yields about 300,000 distinct CDR3 sequences, 89% seen once. The source material was CD8+ T cells from PBMCs. These receptors originate from a human donor with multiple sclerosis.

CDR3 coding DNA: TGTGCCAGCAGGACTACATCCCTGGAGCAGTTCTTC. Translated: CASRTTSLEQFF. The V call is TRBV12-3 or TRBV12-4, the J call TRBJ2-1, with a possible D match to TRBD2 (5 bases). This CDR3 spans 12 amino acids. Trimming removed 6 bases at V and 10 bases at J, with 13 bases between.

The rearrangement joins TRBV9 to TRBJ2-2; D ambiguous. The germline V gene has CDR1 SGDLS and CDR2 YYNGEE. This CDR3 is built from 14 residues. V lost 0 bases and J lost 0, with 3 bases in between. DNA of the CDR3: TGTGCCAGCAGCGTAGACCCGAACACCGGGGAGCTGTTTTTT. Amino acids: CASSVDPNTGELFF.

This rearrangement joins TRBV7-6 to TRBJ2-7, with TRBD2 matching over 11 bases. The CDR3 covers 15 residues. The V segment lost 4 bases and the J segment 3 bases; nucleotides outside the gene matches: 5. The germline V gene has CDR1 SGHVS and CDR2 FNYEAQ. CDR3 bases: TGTGCCAGCAGCTCCCGACTAGCGGGGCGCTACGAGCAGTACTTC. This gives the protein CASSSRLAGRYEQYF.

The rearrangement links TRBV19 to TRBJ2-1, with 10 bases fitting TRBD2. This CDR3 contains 16 residues. Per germline, CDR1 LNHDA and CDR2 SQIVND (reference sequence). Unmatched junction bases numbered 4, after V lost 5 bases and J lost 0 bases. The CDR3 nucleotides are TGTGCCAGTAGTGGAAGACTAGCGGGCTCCTACAATGAGCAGTTCTTC. This translates into CASSGRLAGSYNEQFF.

This chain uses TRBV6-2 or TRBV6-3 with TRBJ2-1, with D possibly being TRBD2 (6 bases). Germline V gene data show CDR1 as MNHEY and CDR2 as SVGEGT. Trimming pared 8 bases from V and 3 bases from J, leaving 14 bases between. The CDR3 is made up of 14 amino acids. The CDR3 DNA reads TGTGCCAGCGGGACTCGGCTCGACTACAATGAGCAGTTCTTC. Its protein product is CASGTRLDYNEQFF.

The chain employs TRBV6-5 and TRBJ2-7; D gene unclear. V lost 0 bases, J lost 1 base, and 4 bases lay in between. Germline assignment: CDR1 MNHEY and CDR2 SVGAGI. The CDR3 totals 13 residues. The CDR3 DNA reads as TGTGCCAGCAGTTACTCGAGATCCTACGAGCAGTACTTC. Translation gives CASSYSRSYEQYF.

V and J are TRBV11-2 and TRBJ2-7; 10 bases agree with TRBD1. The V and J ends lost 2 bases and 1 base, in that order; junction bases with no gene match: 26. This CDR3 has 23 amino acids. Germline assignment: CDR1 SGHAT and CDR2 FQNNGV. CDR3 DNA: TGTGCCAGCAGCTTACCCCGACAGGGGGCGGCGGGAGAGGGAAATGTGGGGTCCTACGAGCAGTACTTC. Translated, it gives CASSLPRQGAAGEGNVGSYEQYF.

CDR3 sequence reads: CSVSLAGGAYNEQFF. As DNA, the CDR3 is TGCAGCGTTTCACTAGCGGGAGGCGCCTACAATGAGCAGTTCTTC. The gene calls are TRBV29-1 and TRBJ2-1; 12 bases align to TRBD2. Per the germline V gene, CDR1 is SQVTM and CDR2 is ANQGSEA. The CDR3 has 15 amino acids. V shed 5 bases and J 2 bases; nucleotides not matched to a gene: 4.

V usage is TRBV7-9 and J usage is TRBJ2-1; TRBD2 might be the D (5 bases). Germline V gene lookup returns CDR1 SEHNR and CDR2 FQNEAQ (reference sequence). This CDR3 has 12 amino acids. Trimming removed 1 base from V and 13 bases from J, with 11 bases in between. DNA of the CDR3: TGTGCCAGCAGCTTAGATAGGCTAGCCCAGTTCTTC. Translation gives CASSLDRLAQFF.

J is TRBJ2-7 and V is TRBV27, with unresolved D. Trimming removed 5 bases from V and 3 bases from J, with 14 bases in between. The CDR3 is 14 residues long. In germline, CDR1 is MNHEY, CDR2 SMNVEV (reference sequence). CDR3 nucleotides: TGTGCCAGCAGTGCAGGTGGCAACCGCTACGAGCAGTACTTC. Translated, it gives CASSAGGNRYEQYF.

The count of this clonotype is one. The rearrangement joins TRBV6-2 or TRBV6-3 to TRBJ2-1, with D possibly TRBD2 on 5 matching bases. The CDR3 extends over 17 amino acids. Trimming removed 5 bases from V and 3 bases from J, with 20 bases in between. The germline V gene has CDR1 MNHEY and CDR2 SVGEGT. The CDR3 DNA follows: TGTGCCAGCAGTCACGGGCGGGTCAACCGCCTCTACAATGAGCAGTTCTTC. Translating it yields CASSHGRVNRLYNEQFF.

This sequence joins TRBV29-1 and TRBJ2-1; D is uncertain. Germline CDR1 and CDR2: SQVTM and ANQGSEA. The CDR3 runs to 14 residues. Between the trimmed V and J ends, which lost 3 bases and 1 base, there was a span of 10 bases. CDR3 amino acids: CSVDPGSSYNEQFF. The CDR3, as DNA: TGCAGCGTTGATCCCGGATCATCCTACAATGAGCAGTTCTTC.

The rearrangement joins TRBV3-1 to TRBJ2-7; perhaps TRBD1 as D (5 bases). The CDR3 totals 14 residues. Germline values: CDR1 LGHDT, CDR2 YNNKEL (reference sequence). Trimming removed 2 bases from V and 6 bases from J, with 14 bases in between. The chain's CDR3 is CASSQTLTGREQYF. The DNA of the CDR3 is TGTGCCAGCAGCCAAACTTTAACAGGTCGCGAGCAGTACTTC.

The rearrangement links TRBV20-1 to TRBJ2-5; 12 bases line up with TRBD2. The CDR3 covers 15 residues. J was trimmed by 0 bases and V by 1 base; bases with no gene match: 0. Looked up from germline, CDR1 is DFQATT and CDR2 is SNEGSKA (reference sequence). The CDR3 DNA reads as TGCAGTGCTAGAGGGACTAGCGGGGACCAAGAGACCCAGTACTTC. Amino acid sequence: CSARGTSGDQETQYF.

This chain connects TRBV28 to TRBJ2-7; no clear D. Germline values: CDR1 MDHEN, CDR2 SYDVKM. Trimming removed 7 bases at V and 3 bases at J, with 10 bases between. The CDR3 is made up of 12 amino acids. The CDR3 bases are TGTGCCAGCAACGCAGGTGACTACGAGCAGTACTTC. Protein: CASNAGDYEQYF.

The chain combines TRBV2 with TRBJ2-2; D remains ambiguous. The CDR3 runs to 14 residues. Germline-derived CDR1 and CDR2 are SNHLY and FYNNEI. Trimming shortened V by 4 bases and J by 3 bases, and 9 bases separated the two germline ends. Here the CDR3 DNA reads TGTGCCAGCAGTGCACGTTTCGACACCGGGGAGCTGTTTTTT. Protein product: CASSARFDTGELFF.

The rearrangement links TRBV9 to TRBJ1-5; TRBD1 matches 10 bases. The CDR3 loop spans 14 amino acids. The V gene's germline CDR1 is SGDLS and CDR2 YYNGEE. V was pared by 7 bases and J by 5 bases, with 6 bases of the junction left unmatched. The CDR3 region has the DNA TGTGCCAGCGGCTCGACAGGGGGCGATCAGCCCCAGCATTTT. Its translation is CASGSTGGDQPQHF.